The 14 T cell receptor beta chains below all came from one sample that was sequenced in a study of cytomegalovirus exposure and HLA in healthy donors. Both 60 Vbeta primers and 13 Jbeta primers went into the PCR. Libraries were prepared by immunoSEQ multiplex PCR; TCRdb keeps only in-frame clonotypes and omits some of them. The profile shows more than 90,000 clones, 65% to 80% of them singletons. The sample taken for sequencing was PBMCs. These receptors originate from a man aged 40-49 years in good health and CMV-seropositive.

This chain links TRBV7-9 with TRBJ2-3, with 10 nucleotides matching TRBD1. There are 15 residues in the CDR3. V lost 5 bases, J lost 4 bases, and 6 bases stayed unmatched. In germline, CDR1 is SEHNR, CDR2 FQNEAQ (reference sequence). The DNA for the CDR3 is TGTGCCAGCAGCGAAGGGGACAGGGGTCCAGATACGCAGTATTTT. Its translation: CASSEGDRGPDTQYF. The variable domain in full, completed from reference TRBV7-9 and TRBJ2-3, reads DTGVSQNPRHKITKRGQNVTFRCDPISEHNRLYWYRQTLGQGPEFLTYFQNEAQLEKSRLLSDRFSAERPKGSFSTLEIQRTEQGDSAMYLCASSEGDRGPDTQYFGPGTRLTVL.

The J gene is TRBJ2-5, the V gene TRBV5-1; possible D gene TRBD2, 7 bases. Trimming took 4 bases from V and 2 from J, leaving 18 bases between them. Germline CDR1 SGHRS, CDR2 YFSETQ. This CDR3 has 16 amino acids. CDR3 protein: CASSGRGLNRQETQYF. CDR3 bases: TGCGCCAGCAGCGGGCGGGGGCTTAACCGGCAAGAGACCCAGTACTTC.

The gene calls are TRBV4-2 and TRBJ2-1, with D perhaps matching TRBD2 (6 bases). The CDR3 covers 16 residues. With 5 bases removed from V and 3 bases from J, the gap between germline ends came to 17 bases. Germline V CDR1 and CDR2: LGHNA, YNFKEQ. CDR3 bases: TGTGCCAGCAGCTTAAAAGGGTCTAGCGTCTACAATGAGCAGTTCTTC. Amino acids: CASSLKGSSVYNEQFF.

J is TRBJ1-2 and V is TRBV11-2; D unresolved. V was clipped by 5 bases and J by 0 bases, with 7 bases between them. CDR1 and CDR2 from the germline V gene are SGHAT and FQNNGV. The CDR3 contains 13 residues. CDR3 sequence reads: CASSRGPNYGYTF. The DNA for the CDR3 is TGTGCCAGCAGCCGAGGCCCTAACTATGGCTACACCTTC.

The chain joins TRBV5-4 to TRBJ2-6; D gene ambiguous. CDR1 and CDR2 (germline): SGHNT, YYREEE (reference sequence). The CDR3 is 16 amino acids. V was clipped by 0 bases and J by 0 bases, with 7 bases between them. CDR3 sequence: CASSLAPLSGANVLTF. In DNA form, the CDR3 reads TGTGCCAGCAGCTTGGCCCCCCTCTCTGGGGCCAACGTCCTGACTTTC.

This clone was seen a few times. Different DNA sequences within this sample yield the same CDR3. The V and J genes are TRBV9 and TRBJ1-3; D possibly corresponds to TRBD1 (6 bases). The CDR3 length is 14 residues. Germline V gene lookup returns CDR1 SGDLS and CDR2 YYNGEE. V was cut by 3 bases and J by 4 bases, with 11 bases left in between. CDR3 nucleotides: TGTGCCAGCAGCGGCCAGGGGACAGGAAACACCATATATTTT. Its protein is CASSGQGTGNTIYF.

This chain uses TRBV11-2 with TRBJ2-5; 9 bases line up with TRBD1. V lost 1 base and J lost 5; bases outside the gene matches: 5. Germline values: CDR1 SGHAT, CDR2 FQNNGV. This CDR3 is built from 15 residues. The CDR3 nucleotides read TGTGCCAGCAGCTTAGGCGGACAGGGGAGGGAGACCCAGTACTTC. Translated: CASSLGGQGRETQYF.

The chain recombines TRBV18 with TRBJ2-1; 12 nucleotides align to TRBD1. The CDR3 contains 16 residues. V lost 1 base to trimming and J lost 8 bases; unmatched junction nucleotides: 6. CDR1 KGHSH and CDR2 LQKENI come from the germline V gene. The CDR3 DNA sequence: TGTGCCAGCTCACCACAGGGGACAGGGGGCGGTTATGAGCAGTTCTTC. This codes for CASSPQGTGGGYEQFF.

CDR3 residues: CASSSGQGAYNEQFF. The CDR3 DNA is TGCGCCAGCAGCTCGGGACAGGGGGCCTACAATGAGCAGTTCTTC. The chain couples TRBV5-1 to TRBJ2-1; TRBD1 agrees at 11 bases. Germline V CDR1 and CDR2: SGHRS, YFSETQ. The CDR3 extends over 15 amino acids. Trimming took 3 bases from V and 2 from J; bases not matched to a gene: 1.

V gene TRBV5-1 combines with J gene TRBJ1-1; D is unresolved. The germline CDR1 and CDR2 sequences are SGHRS and YFSETQ. CDR3 length equals 14 residues. V shed 4 bases and J shed 0 bases, with 10 bases lying between them. The CDR3 region is CASSPDIMNTEAFF. The CDR3 DNA reads TGCGCCAGCAGCCCCGACATTATGAACACTGAAGCTTTCTTT.

The chain links TRBV4-1 to TRBJ1-5; tentatively, D is TRBD1 (6 bases). Germline V gene sequence: CDR1 MGHRA, CDR2 YSYEKL. This CDR3 has 14 residues. V was cut by 4 bases and J by 7 bases, with 14 bases left in between. The CDR3 bases are TGCGCCAGCAGCCCCCTGACGGACAGCCAGCCCCAGCATTTT. This encodes CASSPLTDSQPQHF.

The V gene is TRBV19, the J gene TRBJ1-3, with D perhaps matching TRBD1 (5 bases). The CDR3 runs to 15 residues. V was clipped by 10 bases and J by 0 bases, with 16 bases between them. CDR1 LNHDA and CDR2 SQIVND come from the germline V gene (reference sequence). This chain's CDR3 is CATTDMPSSGNTIYF. In DNA form, the CDR3 reads TGTGCCACCACGGACATGCCCAGCTCTGGAAACACCATATATTTT.

This clone occurred once. The V gene is TRBV5-1, the J gene TRBJ2-5, with TRBD2 matching over 7 bases. CDR3 length: 16 residues. Trimming cost V 3 bases and J 1 base; bases outside gene matches: 9. CDR1 and CDR2 (germline): SGHRS, YFSETQ. Here the CDR3 reads CASSSKSGTVQETQYF. The CDR3 nucleotides read TGCGCCAGCAGCTCCAAGAGCGGGACCGTCCAAGAGACCCAGTACTTC.

This chain connects TRBV2 to TRBJ2-3; D ambiguous. CDR1 is SNHLY, CDR2 FYNNEI, per germline. Deletions cut 4 bases from V and 4 bases from J, with 6 bases between. CDR3 size: 12 residues. CDR3 protein: CASSVGPDTQYF. CDR3 bases: TGTGCCAGCAGTGTGGGCCCAGATACGCAGTATTTT.